The 7 T cell receptor beta chains listed next were all sequenced from one sample in a study of blood T cell repertoires in COVID-19. This table comes from immunoSEQ multiplex PCR, and its TCRdb copy is limited to in-frame clones, with some not included. The sample has some 490,000 clones, around 85% seen once. Sequencing was carried out using PBMCs or T cells enriched from blood (not recorded which). All receptors come from a woman aged 60-70 years who had recovered from COVID-19.

This chain uses TRBV5-6 with TRBJ2-1; TRBD2 matches at 8 bases. The CDR3 contains 16 residues. V was pared by 1 base and J by 6 bases, with 9 bases of the junction left unmatched. Germline V gene data show CDR1 as SGHDT and CDR2 as YYEEEE. CDR3: CASSLSVAGGLNEQFF. The CDR3 DNA reads TGTGCCAGCAGCTTGTCGGTTGCGGGGGGCCTCAATGAGCAGTTCTTC.

The J gene is TRBJ2-1, the V gene TRBV27; 9 nucleotides match TRBD1. CDR1 and CDR2 (germline): MNHEY, SMNVEV (reference sequence). This CDR3 has 15 amino acids. The V gene end was trimmed by 6 bases and the J gene end by 3 bases; junction bases not matched to a gene: 6. The DNA for the CDR3 is TGTGCCAGCAGATCTACGACAGGGGGCTACAATGAGCAGTTCTTC. Encoded protein: CASRSTTGGYNEQFF.

The chain recombines TRBV5-1 with TRBJ1-2; 8 positions match TRBD1. Germline CDR1 reads SGHRS; CDR2 reads YFSETQ. Unmatched junction bases numbered 12, after V lost 4 bases and J lost 7 bases. This CDR3 region has 15 residues. In DNA, the CDR3 is TGCGCCAGCAGCCCCATGGCTCAGGGGGCAAGTGGCTACACCTTC. Its translation is CASSPMAQGASGYTF.

The J gene is TRBJ1-4, the V gene TRBV5-1; 9 bases are shared with TRBD1. J lost 5 bases, V lost 4 bases, and 0 bases had no gene match. CDR3 length: 13 residues. Germline V gives CDR1 SGHRS, CDR2 YFSETQ. CDR3 nucleotide sequence: TGCGCCAGCAGCGGACAGGGGAATGAAAAACTGTTTTTT. Its translation is CASSGQGNEKLFF. Full variable domain (outside the CDR3, taken from reference TRBV5-1 and TRBJ1-4): KAGVTQTPRYLIKTRGQQVTLSCSPISGHRSVSWYQQTPGQGLQFLFEYFSETQRNKGNFPGRFSGRQFSNSRSEMNVSTLELGDSALYLCASSGQGNEKLFFGSGTQLSVL.

The chain couples TRBV28 to TRBJ2-3, with 11 bases fitting TRBD1. Germline assignment: CDR1 MDHEN and CDR2 SYDVKM. The CDR3 has 15 amino acids. The junction had 8 bases not matched to a gene; V was cut back by 7 bases and J by 5 bases. CDR3 residues: CASMNMGQGVDTQYF. CDR3 coding DNA: TGTGCCAGCATGAATATGGGACAGGGGGTAGATACGCAGTATTTT.

The chain has TRBV7-2 and TRBJ2-3; no firm D call. The CDR3 loop spans 12 amino acids. Trimming pared 3 bases from V and 3 bases from J, leaving 4 bases between. The germline V gene has CDR1 SGHTA and CDR2 FQGNSA. Here the CDR3 reads CASSFSTDTQYF. The CDR3 nucleotides read TGTGCCAGCAGCTTCTCTACAGATACGCAGTATTTT.

This sequence joins TRBV5-1 and TRBJ1-1; D is possibly TRBD1 (6 bases). CDR3 length equals 18 residues. Germline assignment: CDR1 SGHRS and CDR2 YFSETQ. Deletions cut 0 bases from V and 6 bases from J, with 24 bases between. The CDR3 DNA reads as TGCGCCAGCAGCTTGGTAGGTTTACAGGGCAGGGCGGAATCTGAAGCTTTCTTT. This encodes CASSLVGLQGRAESEAFF.